Following are 2 T cell receptor beta chains from one sample sequenced in a study of blood T cell repertoires in COVID-19. Only in-frame clones appear in the TCRdb table, and some are missing; sequencing was by immunoSEQ multiplex PCR. Here the sample spans roughly 27,000 clones, around 89% being singletons. The sequenced sample consisted of peripheral blood. The receptors originated from a man aged 55 to 70 with acute or convalescent COVID-19.

The chain recombines TRBV7-9 with TRBJ1-2; 8 bases fit TRBD1. Germline V gives CDR1 SEHNR, CDR2 FQNEAQ (reference sequence). J was trimmed by 3 bases and V by 5 bases; bases with no gene match: 8. CDR3 size: 15 residues. CDR3 sequence reads: CASSPRTGSDYGYTF. CDR3 DNA: TGTGCCAGCAGCCCGAGGACAGGGAGTGACTATGGCTACACCTTC.

The V gene is TRBV19, the J gene TRBJ1-1; 7 positions match TRBD1. J gave up 5 bases and V 4 bases, and 7 bases lay outside the gene matches. The CDR3 totals 14 residues. Germline assignment: CDR1 LNHDA and CDR2 SQIVND (reference sequence). CDR3 coding DNA: TGTGCCAGTAGTACCGACAGGGCCAGGACTGAAGCTTTCTTT. The encoded protein is CASSTDRARTEAFF.